This T cell receptor (beta chain) was documented in a study of T cell responses to AZD1222 COVID-19 vaccine. Study overall: Pooling was applied to second doses at about 4 or about 12 weeks.

Per the germline V gene, CDR1 is SGDLS and CDR2 is YYNGEE. The length of the CDR3 is 13 residues. The V end lost 0 bases, the J end lost 7 bases, and 10 bases lay between the germline ends. The repertoire was sequenced with immunoSEQ multiplex PCR; TCRdb's copy has only in-frame clones and lacks some. The sample shows about 60,000 clones, 85% to 90% of them seen only once. The TCR originated in an adult in good health. Source: peripheral blood, taken on day 0 of AZD1222 vaccination. V usage is TRBV9 and J usage is TRBJ2-5, with D hard to call. CDR3 in amino acids: CASSVDTPGTQYF. CDR3 coding DNA: TGTGCCAGCAGCGTAGATACACCCGGGACCCAGTACTTC.